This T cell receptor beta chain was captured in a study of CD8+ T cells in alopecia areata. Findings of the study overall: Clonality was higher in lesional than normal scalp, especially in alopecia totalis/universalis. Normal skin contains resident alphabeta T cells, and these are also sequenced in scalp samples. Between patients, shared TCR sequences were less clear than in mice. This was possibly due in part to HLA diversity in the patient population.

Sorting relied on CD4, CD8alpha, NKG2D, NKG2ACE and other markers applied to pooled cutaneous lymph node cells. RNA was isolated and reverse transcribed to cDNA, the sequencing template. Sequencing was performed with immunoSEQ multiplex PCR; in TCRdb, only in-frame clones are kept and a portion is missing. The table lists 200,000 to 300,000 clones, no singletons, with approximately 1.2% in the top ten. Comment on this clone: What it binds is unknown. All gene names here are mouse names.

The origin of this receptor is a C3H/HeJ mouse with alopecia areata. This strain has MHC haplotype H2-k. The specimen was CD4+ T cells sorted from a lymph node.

CDR3 protein: CASSEQDNSPLYF. Incomplete CDR3 DNA: TGTGCCAGCAGTGAACAGGATAATTCGCCC. The chain recombines TRBV13-1 with TRBJ1-6; perhaps TRBD1 as D (5 bases). Read data end 3 residues before the CDR3 end; the end is taken from the germline J gene. TRBJ1-6 is noted as an ORF with a role that remains uncertain. The CDR3 totals 13 residues. The V gene lost 2 bases and the J gene lost 5 bases, with 5 bases spanning the gap. Looked up from germline, CDR1 is NSHNY and CDR2 is SYGAGN.